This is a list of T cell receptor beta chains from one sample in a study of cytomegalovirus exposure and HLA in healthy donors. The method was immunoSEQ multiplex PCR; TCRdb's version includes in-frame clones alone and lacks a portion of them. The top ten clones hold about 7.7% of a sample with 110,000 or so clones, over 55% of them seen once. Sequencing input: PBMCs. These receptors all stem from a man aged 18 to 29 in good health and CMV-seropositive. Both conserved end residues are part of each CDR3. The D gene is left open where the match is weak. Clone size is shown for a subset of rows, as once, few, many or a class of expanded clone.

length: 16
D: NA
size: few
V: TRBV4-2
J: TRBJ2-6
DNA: TGTGCCAGCAGCCACGAACAGATCTCTGGGGCCAACGTCCTGACTTTC
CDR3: CASSHEQISGANVLTF

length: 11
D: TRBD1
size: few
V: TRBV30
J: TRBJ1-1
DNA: TGTGCCTGGAGTGACCGGGACAGGGCCAACTTT
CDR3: CAWSDRDRANF

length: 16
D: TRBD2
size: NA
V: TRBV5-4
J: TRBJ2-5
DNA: TGTGCCAGCAGCTGGGGACTAGCGGGGGAGTCGGAGACCCAGTACTTC
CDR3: CASSWGLAGESETQYF

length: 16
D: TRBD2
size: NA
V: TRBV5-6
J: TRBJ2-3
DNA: TGTGCCAGCAGCTTTAGTACCAGCGGGGCCACAGATACGCAGTATTTT
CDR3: CASSFSTSGATDTQYF

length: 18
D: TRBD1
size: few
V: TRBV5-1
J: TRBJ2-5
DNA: TGCGCCAGCAGCTTGGCCACAATGACAGGGGACAAGCGGGAGACCCAGTACTTC
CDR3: CASSLATMTGDKRETQYF

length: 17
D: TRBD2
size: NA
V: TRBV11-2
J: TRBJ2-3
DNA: TGTGCCAGCAGCTTAGAGTCTTTAGCGGGGCGCACAGATACGCAGTATTTT
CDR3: CASSLESLAGRTDTQYF

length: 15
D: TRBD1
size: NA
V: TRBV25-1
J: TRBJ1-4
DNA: TGTGCCAGCAGAGGACGACAGGGGGCGGGTGAAAAACTGTTTTTT
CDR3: CASRGRQGAGEKLFF

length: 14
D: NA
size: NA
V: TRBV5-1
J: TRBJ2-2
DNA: TGCGCCAGCAGCTTACAGCCGAACACCGGGGAGCTGTTTTTT
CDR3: CASSLQPNTGELFF

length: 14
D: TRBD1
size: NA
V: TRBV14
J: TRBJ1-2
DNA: TGTGCCAGCAGCCCGGGACAGGGGGCCTATGGCTACACCTTC
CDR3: CASSPGQGAYGYTF

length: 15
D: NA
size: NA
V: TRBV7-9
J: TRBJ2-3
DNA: TGTGCCAGCAGCTTAGCGGGAGGCGAAGGTGCCTCGCAGTATTTT
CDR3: CASSLAGGEGASQYF

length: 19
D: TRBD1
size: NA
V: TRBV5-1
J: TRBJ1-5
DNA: TGCGCCAGCAGCTTGGTTGGACAGGGAATTGATAGTAGCAATCAGCCCCAGCATTTT
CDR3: CASSLVGQGIDSSNQPQHF

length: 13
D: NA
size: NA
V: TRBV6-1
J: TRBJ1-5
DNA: TGTGCCAGCAGTCTGATTAGGAGTCAGCCCCAGCATTTT
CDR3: CASSLIRSQPQHF

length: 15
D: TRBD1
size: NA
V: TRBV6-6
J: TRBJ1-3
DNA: TGTGCCAGCAGTTCCGGACAGGGGGCCAGGGACACCATATATTTT
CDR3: CASSSGQGARDTIYF

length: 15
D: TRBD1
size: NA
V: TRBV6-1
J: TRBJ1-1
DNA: TGTGCCAGCAGTGCCACAGGGGTTGGGAACACTGAAGCTTTCTTT
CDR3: CASSATGVGNTEAFF

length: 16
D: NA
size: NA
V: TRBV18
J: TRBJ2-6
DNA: TGTGCCAGCTCACCACAAGCAGGGTCCGGGGCCAACGTCCTGACTTTC
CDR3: CASSPQAGSGANVLTF

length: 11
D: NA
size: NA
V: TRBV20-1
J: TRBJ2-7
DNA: TGCAGTGCTAGAGCCCCCACTCGGCAGTACTTC
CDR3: CSARAPTRQYF

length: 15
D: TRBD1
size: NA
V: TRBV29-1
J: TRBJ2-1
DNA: TGCAGCGGGGACAGGGGGACTCTTTCGGGCAATGAGCAGTTCTTC
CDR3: CSGDRGTLSGNEQFF

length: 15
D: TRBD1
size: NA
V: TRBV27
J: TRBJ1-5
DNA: TGTGCCAGCAGCCCCGAGGGACAGAGCAATCAACCCCAGCATTTT
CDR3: CASSPEGQSNQPQHF

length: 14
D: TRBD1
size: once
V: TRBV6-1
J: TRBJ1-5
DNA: TGTGCCAGCAGATCCGGGACAGGGACTCAGCCCCAGCATTTT
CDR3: CASRSGTGTQPQHF

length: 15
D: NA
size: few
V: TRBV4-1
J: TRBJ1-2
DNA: TGCGCCAGCAGCCAAGAGCCCAGGAACAACTATGGCTACACCTTC
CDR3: CASSQEPRNNYGYTF

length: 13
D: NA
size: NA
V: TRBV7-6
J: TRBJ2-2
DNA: TGTGCCAGCAGCTCTAACCTAGCGGGGGAGCTGTTTTTT
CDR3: CASSSNLAGELFF

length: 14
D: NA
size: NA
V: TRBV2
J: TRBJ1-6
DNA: TGTGCCAGCAGTGAGGGACAAGATAATTCACCCCTCCACTTT
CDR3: CASSEGQDNSPLHF

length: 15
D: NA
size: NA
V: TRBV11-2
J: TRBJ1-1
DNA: TGTGCCAGCAGCTTAGACCCCAGGGGGAACACTGAAGCTTTCTTT
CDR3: CASSLDPRGNTEAFF

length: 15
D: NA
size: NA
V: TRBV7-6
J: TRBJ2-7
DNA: TGTGCCAGCAGTACCTACAGGGAAAACGCCTACGAGCAGTACTTC
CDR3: CASSTYRENAYEQYF

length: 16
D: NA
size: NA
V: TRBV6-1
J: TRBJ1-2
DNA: TGTGCCAGCAGTGAAGCGTACGGGGGGATAGGCTATGGCTACACCTTC
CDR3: CASSEAYGGIGYGYTF

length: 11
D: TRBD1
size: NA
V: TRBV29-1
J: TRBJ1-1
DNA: TGCAGCGTTACCGAGACAGGGGAAGCTTTCTTT
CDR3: CSVTETGEAFF

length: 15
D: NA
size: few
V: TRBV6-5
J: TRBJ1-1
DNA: TGTGCCAGCAGTTACTCCTGGGGACAGAACACTGAAGCTTTCTTT
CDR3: CASSYSWGQNTEAFF

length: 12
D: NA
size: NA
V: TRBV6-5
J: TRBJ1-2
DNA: TGTGCCAGCAGTGACAGGAACTATGGCTACACCTTC
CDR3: CASSDRNYGYTF

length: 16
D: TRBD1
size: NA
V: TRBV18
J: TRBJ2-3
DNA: TGTGCCAGCTCAATCTGGACAGGGGGGGACACAGATACGCAGTATTTT
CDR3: CASSIWTGGDTDTQYF

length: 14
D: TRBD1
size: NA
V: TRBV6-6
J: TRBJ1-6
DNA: TGTGCCAGCAGTAGGGACAGGGTTAATTCACCCCTCCACTTT
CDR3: CASSRDRVNSPLHF